The rows below give T cell receptor beta chains drawn from one sample of a study of CD8 T cells in Susac syndrome. MiXCR, run by TCRdb on the immunoSEQ multiplex PCR reads, gives a single entry per CDR3 protein. The data contain about 300,000 distinct CDR3 sequences, approximately 89% of them singletons. The sample was CD8+ T cells from PBMCs. These receptors were obtained from a human donor with multiple sclerosis. Each CDR3 is given with its conserved first and last residue. The D gene is left open where the match is weak. Clone size is given for some rows only: seen once, a few or many times, or a class if the clone is expanded.

>once|.|TRBV29-1|14|TRBJ2-2
CSVEEQSNTGELFF
TGCAGCGTTGAAGAACAGTCGAACACCGGGGAGCTGTTTTTT
>.|.|TRBV19|15|TRBJ2-7
CASSIIAGYGGEQYF
TGTGCCAGTAGTATTATCGCAGGGTATGGCGGCGAGCAGTACTTC
>few|.|TRBV4-2|16|TRBJ2-2
CASSQEPGRETGELFF
TGTGCCAGCAGCCAAGAACCAGGAAGGGAGACCGGGGAGCTGTTTTTT
>.|.|TRBV7-9|19|TRBJ1-2
CASSSGLRQAGDPLYGYTF
TGTGCCAGCAGCTCCGGTCTCCGACAGGCAGGTGACCCACTCTATGGCTACACCTTC
>.|TRBD1|TRBV12-3/TRBV12-4|15|TRBJ1-3
CASSWTGVSGNTIYF
TGTGCCAGCAGTTGGACAGGCGTTTCTGGAAACACCATATATTTT
>.|.|TRBV27|16|TRBJ1-6
CASSLLHLSLNSPLHF
TGTGCCAGCAGTTTGCTACATCTCAGTCTTAATTCACCCCTCCACTTT
>.|.|TRBV6-2/TRBV6-3|14|TRBJ2-3
CASNPGREADTQYF
TGTGCCAGCAATCCCGGCAGGGAGGCAGATACGCAGTATTTT
>.|TRBD1|TRBV28|15|TRBJ1-5
CASFLTGVGNQPQHF
TGTGCCAGCTTTCTCACAGGGGTAGGCAATCAGCCCCAGCATTTT
>.|.|TRBV25-1|18|TRBJ2-5
CASSEYLNPGLPLETQYF
TGTGCCAGCAGTGAATATTTAAACCCGGGCCTACCTTTGGAGACCCAGTACTTC
>.|TRBD1|TRBV7-9|14|TRBJ2-5
CASSNTGGYETQYF
TGTGCCAGCAGCAACACAGGGGGCTACGAGACCCAGTACTTC
>.|TRBD2|TRBV4-3|19|TRBJ2-1
CASSQEVAPGLAGNNEQFF
TGCGCCAGCAGCCAAGAGGTAGCACCGGGACTAGCGGGGAACAATGAGCAGTTCTTC
>.|.|TRBV20-1|13|TRBJ2-7
CSARDLTGYEQYF
TGCAGTGCTAGAGATTTGACCGGCTACGAGCAGTACTTC
>.|.|TRBV11-2|15|TRBJ2-5
CASSLASRERETQYF
TGTGCCAGCAGCTTAGCGTCTCGGGAGAGGGAGACCCAGTACTTC
>.|.|TRBV4-3|15|TRBJ1-2
CASSPGLEDNYGYTF
TGCGCCAGCAGCCCTGGATTGGAGGATAACTATGGCTACACCTTC
>.|TRBD2|TRBV28|18|TRBJ2-7
CASSSFPPTSGSVNEQYF
TGTGCCAGCAGTTCCTTCCCCCCTACTAGCGGGAGTGTCAACGAGCAGTACTTC
>few|TRBD1|TRBV7-9|17|TRBJ2-1
CASSLRRTGSLVNEQFF
TGTGCCAGCAGCTTAAGGCGGACAGGTAGTCTGGTGAATGAGCAGTTCTTC
>.|.|TRBV12-3/TRBV12-4|11|TRBJ1-1
CASSLSDAAFF
TGTGCCAGCAGTTTATCGGATGCGGCTTTCTTT
>.|.|TRBV14|12|TRBJ2-7
CASSQDLREQYF
TGTGCCAGCAGCCAAGATCTACGGGAGCAGTACTTC
>.|TRBD2|TRBV30|13|TRBJ2-7
CAWSEGLAYEQYF
TGTGCCTGGAGCGAGGGACTAGCTTACGAGCAGTACTTC
>once|TRBD1|TRBV9|14|TRBJ1-1
CASSGQGGDTEAFF
TGTGCCAGCAGCGGACAGGGTGGGGACACTGAAGCTTTCTTT
>.|.|TRBV19|15|TRBJ2-7
CASRLNSAGTYEQYF
TGTGCCAGTAGACTCAACTCCGCGGGGACCTACGAGCAGTACTTC
>.|.|TRBV9|15|TRBJ2-1
CASSPLLTSMNEQFF
TGTGCCAGCAGCCCCCTACTGACTAGTATGAATGAGCAGTTCTTC
>.|.|TRBV20-1|15|TRBJ2-3
CSARVMGALTDTQYF
TGCAGTGCTAGAGTGATGGGGGCCCTCACAGATACGCAGTATTTT
>.|TRBD2|TRBV19|20|TRBJ2-1
CASSIVGGTRAYHSYNEQFF
TGTGCCAGTAGTATAGTTGGCGGGACTAGAGCCTATCACTCCTACAATGAGCAGTTCTTC
>.|TRBD1|TRBV6-2/TRBV6-3|17|TRBJ2-1
CASSYQTGGGSYNEQFF
TGTGCCAGCAGTTACCAGACAGGGGGAGGCTCCTACAATGAGCAGTTCTTC
>.|TRBD2|TRBV28|14|TRBJ2-1
CASSFGRGYNEQFF
TGTGCCAGCAGTTTCGGGAGGGGGTACAATGAGCAGTTCTTC
>.|TRBD1|TRBV4-3|16|TRBJ2-7
CASSQESWGTGYEQYF
TGCGCCAGCAGCCAAGAATCTTGGGGGACAGGCTACGAGCAGTACTTC
>once|.|TRBV6-1|11|TRBJ2-7
CASSSWGEQYF
TGTGCCAGCAGTAGTTGGGGCGAGCAGTACTTC
>.|TRBD2|TRBV5-1|18|TRBJ2-2
CASSLESGGPPGTGELFF
TGCGCCAGCAGCTTGGAAAGCGGGGGGCCCCCCGGCACCGGGGAGCTGTTTTTT
>once|TRBD2|TRBV12-3/TRBV12-4|12|TRBJ2-7
CASSLGGEEQYF
TGTGCCAGCAGTTTGGGGGGGGAAGAGCAGTACTTC
>.|.|TRBV3-1|14|TRBJ2-4
CASSRNLAKNIQYF
TGTGCCAGCAGCCGCAATTTAGCCAAAAACATTCAGTACTTC
>.|.|TRBV29-1|10|TRBJ2-7
CSVVTARQYF
TGCAGCGTTGTTACGGCTCGGCAGTACTTC
>.|.|TRBV6-2/TRBV6-3|12|TRBJ2-1
CASSLITTEQFF
TGTGCCAGCAGCCTTATTACAACTGAGCAGTTCTTC
>.|TRBD2|TRBV20-1|14|TRBJ2-7
CSARVLAGHYEQYF
TGCAGTGCTAGGGTGCTAGCGGGCCACTACGAGCAGTACTTC
>once|.|TRBV20-1|15|TRBJ2-5
CSASGSPIAQETQYF
TGCAGTGCTAGCGGGAGTCCGATAGCCCAAGAGACCCAGTACTTC
>.|.|TRBV29-1|11|TRBJ2-7
CSVEATYEQYF
TGCAGCGTTGAGGCCACCTACGAGCAGTACTTC
>.|.|TRBV7-2|17|TRBJ2-6
CASSPDTIPSGANVLTF
TGTGCCAGCAGCCCTGACACAATACCCTCTGGGGCCAACGTCCTGACTTTC
>.|TRBD2|TRBV19|15|TRBJ2-1
CASSLLAGSLDEQFF
TGTGCCAGTAGTCTACTAGCGGGAAGCTTAGATGAGCAGTTCTTC
>.|.|TRBV27|14|TRBJ1-5
CASKQGYSNQPQHF
TGTGCCAGTAAACAGGGATATAGCAATCAGCCCCAGCATTTT
>.|.|TRBV6-2/TRBV6-3|13|TRBJ2-1
CASSYESQNEQFF
TGTGCCAGCAGTTACGAATCGCAGAATGAGCAGTTCTTC
>.|.|TRBV12-3/TRBV12-4|17|TRBJ1-2
CASSLEIGPHGSYGYTF
TGTGCCAGCAGTTTAGAAATAGGACCGCACGGATCCTATGGCTACACCTTC
>few|.|TRBV6-1|13|TRBJ2-3
CASSQRAEDTQYF
TGTGCCAGCAGTCAGCGGGCCGAGGATACGCAGTATTTT
>.|.|TRBV25-1|15|TRBJ2-1
CASSGGTISYNEQFF
TGTGCCAGCAGTGGCGGGACCATCTCCTACAATGAGCAGTTCTTC
>.|TRBD2|TRBV7-6|18|TRBJ2-2
CASSLSLAGDSNTGELFF
TGTGCCAGCAGCTTAAGTCTCGCGGGGGATTCGAACACCGGGGAGCTGTTTTTT
>.|.|TRBV20-1|15|TRBJ2-4
CSARSGVIAKNIQYF
TGCAGTGCTAGATCAGGTGTAATAGCCAAAAACATTCAGTACTTC
>.|.|TRBV12-3/TRBV12-4|13|TRBJ2-2
CASSPPGTGELFF
TGTGCCAGCTCACCCCCGGGAACCGGGGAGCTGTTTTTT